These 20 T cell receptor beta chains originate from one sample sequenced in a study of T cells in Graves' hyperthyroidism and ophthalmopathy. Researchers amplified the TCR beta CDR3 regions from RNA transcripts. When the TCR CDR3 underwent first-round RT-PCR, the HTBI primer set was used. MiXCR, applied by TCRdb to the multiplex PCR reads, yields one record per CDR3 protein. This table holds a few hundred thousand distinct CDR3 sequences, 15% to 20% found once. Input material: blood. These receptors all come from a woman aged 40 to 50 with Graves' ophthalmopathy.

This sequence joins TRBV13 and TRBJ2-7; 14 positions agree with TRBD2. The CDR3 spans 15 residues. Looked up from germline, CDR1 is PRHDT and CDR2 is FYEKMQ (reference sequence). The V segment lost 8 bases and the J segment 1 base; nucleotides outside the gene matches: 4. DNA for the CDR3: TGTGCCAGCGGGACTAGCGGGAGACCTTCCTACGAGCAGTACTTC. It translates to CASGTSGRPSYEQYF.

This clonotype has a count of ten or more. In DNA, the CDR3 is TGCAGCGCGATGAGAGGGACTAGCGGCTACGAGCAGTACTTC. Translation: CSAMRGTSGYEQYF. The chain couples TRBV29-1 to TRBJ2-7; 11 positions agree with TRBD2. Trimming took 7 bases from V and 3 from J; bases not matched to a gene: 8. The CDR3 has 14 amino acids. CDR1 SQVTM and CDR2 ANQGSEA come from the germline V gene.

V and J are TRBV6-2 or TRBV6-3 and TRBJ2-7, with 8 bases matching TRBD1. With V trimmed by 6 bases and J by 5 bases, 9 bases remained unmatched. The CDR3 consists of 14 residues. Per the germline V gene, CDR1 is MNHEY and CDR2 is SVGEGT. DNA of the CDR3: TGTGCCAGCAGGACCCCACAGGGGGTCCACGAGCAGTACTTC. Protein product: CASRTPQGVHEQYF.

V usage is TRBV7-9 and J usage is TRBJ1-1; D is unresolved. Germline lookup yields CDR1 SEHNR and CDR2 FQNEAQ (reference sequence). V was pared by 5 bases and J by 4 bases, with 14 bases between. The length of the CDR3 is 14 residues. The CDR3 reads CASSPPPSATEAFF. The CDR3 DNA follows: TGTGCCAGCAGCCCCCCCCCTAGTGCCACTGAAGCTTTCTTT. Full variable domain (missing parts from reference TRBV7-9 and TRBJ1-1): DTGVSQNPRHKITKRGQNVTFRCDPISEHNRLYWYRQTLGQGPEFLTYFQNEAQLEKSRLLSDRFSAERPKGSFSTLEIQRTEQGDSAMYLCASSPPPSATEAFFGQGTRLTVV.

This clonotype was detected a few times. The V gene is TRBV27, the J gene TRBJ2-7, with D possibly being TRBD2 (6 bases). Deletions cut 5 bases from V and 5 bases from J, with 19 bases between. Germline CDR1 MNHEY, CDR2 SMNVEV (reference sequence). The CDR3 loop spans 15 amino acids. The CDR3 sequence is CASSRGSNLVNEQYF. CDR3 DNA: TGTGCCAGCAGTCGGGGGTCAAACCTAGTTAACGAGCAGTACTTC.

This clonotype was observed many times. This chain connects TRBV12-3 or TRBV12-4 to TRBJ2-5; D remains unclear. The CDR3 is 13 amino acids. The V and J ends lost 5 bases and 7 bases respectively, with 14 bases between them. The chain's CDR3 is CASSLEAYGTQYF. Here the CDR3 DNA reads TGTGCCAGCAGTCTAGAGGCATATGGGACCCAGTACTTC.

The chain is built from TRBV3-1 and TRBJ2-7; perhaps D is TRBD1 or TRBD2 (6 bases each). The CDR3 runs 17 residues. Germline loops: CDR1 LGHDT, CDR2 YNNKEL (reference sequence). Trimming cost V 0 bases and J 1 base, with 16 bases left between them. In nucleotides, the CDR3 is TGTGCCAGCAGCCAAGAGAGGGGGGATTTTCCTTCCTACGAGCAGTACTTC. Encoded protein: CASSQERGDFPSYEQYF.

This clonotype has at least ten counts. The rearrangement joins TRBV9 to TRBJ2-5; 9 nucleotides align to TRBD2. V gave up 5 bases and J gave up 0 bases; unmatched junction bases: 5. The CDR3 runs 15 residues. Germline V lookup: CDR1 SGDLS, CDR2 YYNGEE. In nucleotides, the CDR3 is TGTGCCAGCAGTGGACTAGCGTCGTACCAAGAGACCCAGTACTTC. Translated, it gives CASSGLASYQETQYF.

This clonotype was picked up many times. The chain has TRBV6-5 and TRBJ1-5; D unclear. CDR3 length: 14 residues. CDR1 is MNHEY, CDR2 SVGAGI, per germline. The V end was cut by 0 bases, the J end by 7 bases, with 10 bases between. This chain's CDR3 is CASSYSIDGQPQHF. DNA for the CDR3: TGTGCCAGCAGTTACTCGATCGATGGGCAGCCCCAGCATTTT.

This clonotype was recorded at least ten times. The CDR3 here is CASTRTSGANTGELFF. The CDR3 nucleotides read TGTGCCAGCACCAGAACTAGCGGGGCGAACACCGGGGAGCTGTTTTTT. V and J are TRBV12-3 or TRBV12-4 and TRBJ2-2; the match to TRBD2 covers 10 bases. V was clipped by 7 bases and J by 0 bases; unmatched bases: 5. The CDR3 extends over 16 amino acids.

This clonotype has at least ten counts. The junction does not match germline at one end; this may be a read error. The chain recombines TRBV4-3 with TRBJ1-2; no definite D call. The CDR3 is 13 amino acids. Germline loops: CDR1 LGHNA, CDR2 YSLEER. CDR3 nucleotide sequence: TGCACCAGCAGCCAAGATCGGGGCTATGGCTACACCTTC. Its translation: CTSSQDRGYGYTF.

This clonotype was counted at least ten times. The chain links TRBV6-2 or TRBV6-3 to TRBJ2-7; TRBD2 might be the D (6 bases). V lost 0 bases to trimming and J lost 5 bases, with 8 bases between them. The CDR3 spans 13 residues. CDR1 is MNHEY, CDR2 SVGEGT, per germline. CDR3 DNA: TGTGCCAGCAGTTACTCGGAGGGAAACGAGCAGTACTTC. It specifies CASSYSEGNEQYF.

Many counts were recorded for this clonotype. The V call is TRBV20-1, the J call TRBJ2-7, with D perhaps matching TRBD2 (5 bases). The V gene's germline CDR1 is DFQATT and CDR2 SNEGSKA (reference sequence). Trimming removed 6 bases at V and 5 bases at J, with 8 bases between. The CDR3 is made up of 10 amino acids. CDR3 in DNA: TGCAGTGCCGCCGGGGACGAGCAGTACTTC. Its translation: CSAAGDEQYF.

In this sample, this clonotype turned up many times. This chain connects TRBV28 to TRBJ2-7, with TRBD1 matching over 7 bases. Looked up from germline, CDR1 is MDHEN and CDR2 is SYDVKM. The V gene end was trimmed by 6 bases and the J gene end by 5 bases; junction bases not matched to a gene: 10. The CDR3 spans 14 residues. CDR3 in amino acids: CASRSDRDYHEQYF. In DNA, the CDR3 is TGTGCCAGCAGGTCCGACAGGGATTATCACGAGCAGTACTTC. Based on the CDR3 plus reference TRBV28 and TRBJ2-7, the full variable domain is DVKVTQSSRYLVKRTGEKVFLECVQDMDHENMFWYRQDPGLGLRLIYFSYDVKMKEKGDIPEGYSVSREKKERFSLILESASTNQTSMYLCASRSDRDYHEQYFGPGTRLTVT.

This clonotype showed up just a few times. The rearrangement links TRBV18 to TRBJ2-6, with D uncertain. CDR3 length: 14 residues. V was pared by 8 bases and J by 7 bases, with 15 bases between. Germline lookup yields CDR1 KGHSH and CDR2 LQKENI. DNA of the CDR3: TGTGCCAGCGCCCAGTCCTCTCGAGCCAACGTCCTGACTTTC. It is translated as CASAQSSRANVLTF.

The table lists this clonotype with many counts. The chain uses TRBV7-8 and TRBJ1-2; 10 nucleotides agree with TRBD1. After removal of 3 bases from V and 8 bases from J, the junction contained 6 bases not matched to a gene. This CDR3 has 14 residues. Germline V gives CDR1 SGHVS, CDR2 FQNEAQ. Here the CDR3 reads CASSLDRGKEGYTF. The CDR3 DNA is TGTGCCAGCAGCTTGGACAGGGGGAAGGAGGGCTACACCTTC.

The table lists this clonotype with many counts. The chain's CDR3 is CSARRSGNTIYF. In DNA form, the CDR3 reads TGCAGTGCTAGACGCTCTGGAAACACCATATATTTT. The chain couples TRBV20-1 to TRBJ1-3; D not certain. The germline gives CDR1 DFQATT, CDR2 SNEGSKA (reference sequence). The CDR3 runs to 12 residues. V was trimmed by 2 bases and J by 0 bases, leaving 2 bases between them.

This clonotype was detected many times. The J gene is TRBJ2-5, the V gene TRBV5-1, with 11 bases aligning to TRBD2. This CDR3 has 15 amino acids. Unmatched junction bases numbered 3, after V lost 3 bases and J lost 2 bases. The germline CDR1 and CDR2 sequences are SGHRS and YFSETQ. The CDR3 reads CASSWGLAAQETQYF. DNA of the CDR3: TGCGCCAGCAGCTGGGGACTAGCGGCTCAAGAGACCCAGTACTTC.

The sample holds many counts of this clonotype. The V call is TRBV20-1, the J call TRBJ1-2, with D perhaps matching TRBD1 (5 bases). Germline-derived CDR1 and CDR2 are DFQATT and SNEGSKA (reference sequence). The CDR3 consists of 12 residues. The CDR3 protein is CRNGADGYGYTF. In DNA form, the CDR3 reads TGCAGGAATGGGGCCGACGGCTATGGCTACACCTTC.

The chain links TRBV27 to TRBJ2-7; D gene ambiguous. Germline lookup yields CDR1 MNHEY and CDR2 SMNVEV (reference sequence). The V gene lost 2 bases and the J gene lost 4 bases, with 12 bases spanning the gap. This CDR3 region has 14 residues. In DNA form, the CDR3 reads TGTGCCAGCAGTTTACGCTTTTGGGGTTACGAGCAGTACTTC. Translated: CASSLRFWGYEQYF.